One and the same sample provided the 7 T cell receptor beta chains below, sequenced in a study of cytomegalovirus exposure and HLA in healthy donors. The PCR was carried out with 60 Vbeta primers and 13 Jbeta primers. The assay was immunoSEQ multiplex PCR, and TCRdb's table has in-frame clones only and misses some. The sample has about 160,000 clones, around 79% seen once. Sequences were obtained from PBMCs. The receptor source for this set is a woman between 45 and 60 years old in good health and CMV-seropositive.

The V gene is TRBV9, the J gene TRBJ2-1, with D tentatively TRBD2 (6 bases). CDR3 length: 17 residues. Trimming removed 4 bases from V and 0 bases from J, with 17 bases in between. The V gene's germline CDR1 is SGDLS and CDR2 YYNGEE. CDR3 loop: CASSSRGAGNSYNEQFF. The CDR3 DNA follows: TGTGCCAGCAGCTCCCGCGGCGCGGGAAACTCCTACAATGAGCAGTTCTTC. Full variable domain (remainder filled in from reference TRBV9 and TRBJ2-1): DSGVTQTPKHLITATGQRVTLRCSPRSGDLSVYWYQQSLDQGLQFLIQYYNGEERAKGNILERFSAQQFPDLHSELNLSSLELGDSALYFCASSSRGAGNSYNEQFFGPGTRLTVL.

V usage is TRBV5-6 and J usage is TRBJ2-3; 7 bases agree with TRBD2. This CDR3 region has 16 residues. In germline, CDR1 is SGHDT, CDR2 YYEEEE. V was clipped by 2 bases and J by 3 bases; unmatched bases: 9. CDR3 DNA sequence: TGTGCCAGCAGCTTAGGGCTGGGGAGGGGTACAGATACGCAGTATTTT. Residues: CASSLGLGRGTDTQYF.

This clone showed up just once. The chain is built from TRBV6-5 and TRBJ1-1; TRBD1 is a possible D gene (6 bases). The CDR3 loop spans 16 amino acids. Per the germline V gene, CDR1 is MNHEY and CDR2 is SVGAGI. V was clipped by 2 bases and J by 0 bases, with 13 bases between them. The CDR3 is CASSYRGARVNTEAFF. As DNA, the CDR3 is TGTGCCAGCAGTTACCGGGGGGCGCGGGTGAACACTGAAGCTTTCTTT.

V is TRBV7-9 and J is TRBJ1-4; 9 bases match TRBD1. Germline CDR1 reads SEHNR; CDR2 reads FQNEAQ (reference sequence). The CDR3 contains 16 residues. The V gene end was trimmed by 5 bases and the J gene end by 5 bases; junction bases not matched to a gene: 9. CDR3 DNA: TGTGCCAGCAGCAAGGGACAGGGTTTCCCAAATGAAAAACTGTTTTTT. Its protein product is CASSKGQGFPNEKLFF.

The chain links TRBV27 to TRBJ1-1, with D perhaps matching TRBD1 (5 bases). V was shortened by 5 bases and J by 8 bases, with 12 bases between the two germline ends. The CDR3 is made up of 12 amino acids. The germline V gene has CDR1 MNHEY and CDR2 SMNVEV (reference sequence). Written as DNA, the CDR3 is TGTGCCAGCAGTGGAACAGGTCCGGAAGCTTTCTTT. This codes for CASSGTGPEAFF.

About this clone: Other DNA sequences within the sample encode an identical CDR3. The chain combines TRBV9 with TRBJ1-5, with 8 positions matching TRBD1. CDR3 length: 15 amino acids. With 2 bases clipped from V and 3 bases from J, the junction kept 4 bases outside the gene matches. Germline values: CDR1 SGDLS, CDR2 YYNGEE. The CDR3 coding sequence is TGTGCCAGCAGCGTTGGACAGGGTACCAATCAGCCCCAGCATTTT. Residues: CASSVGQGTNQPQHF.

The chain combines TRBV18 with TRBJ1-2, with a weak D call TRBD1 (6 bases). Germline CDR1 reads KGHSH; CDR2 reads LQKENI. V dropped 3 bases and J dropped 8 bases, with 13 bases sitting between them. The CDR3 runs 13 residues. The CDR3 here is CASSPVRGEGYTF. The CDR3 bases are TGTGCCAGCTCACCGGTCAGGGGAGAAGGCTACACCTTC.